This is a list of T cell receptor beta chains from one sample in a study of cytomegalovirus exposure and HLA in healthy donors. The table came from immunoSEQ multiplex PCR; TCRdb's copy has only in-frame clones and leaves some out. Seen here are 35,000 to 45,000 clones, roughly 79% observed once, and the top ten hold about a tenth. Source material: PBMCs. These receptors all stem from a woman between 40 and 55 years old in good health and CMV-seronegative. The CDR3 runs from the conserved cysteine through the conserved F or W. A D gene is named only where the DNA matches it firmly. Clone size is not always given. Where it is, it says once, few, many or a class for expanded clones.

J gene	clone size	D gene	V gene	CDR3 protein	CDR3 DNA
TRBJ2-3	NA	NA	TRBV19	CASSISTTGDTQYF	TGTGCCAGTAGTATAAGTACTACCGGAGATACGCAGTATTTT
TRBJ1-2	NA	NA	TRBV5-6	CASSLDSYYGYTF	TGTGCCAGCAGCTTGGACAGCTACTATGGCTACACCTTC
TRBJ2-1	NA	NA	TRBV6-6	CASSGGTVPSYNEQFF	TGTGCCAGCAGTGGGGGCACGGTACCTTCCTACAATGAGCAGTTCTTC
TRBJ1-3	NA	NA	TRBV5-1	CASRSDVGQTGNTIYF	TGCGCCAGCAGGTCCGATGTAGGACAGACTGGAAACACCATATATTTT
TRBJ1-5	NA	TRBD1	TRBV18	CASSLGTGGTGQPQHF	TGTGCCAGCTCTCTAGGGACAGGGGGCACGGGTCAGCCCCAGCATTTT
TRBJ2-6	NA	NA	TRBV4-2	CASSQERQSGANVLTF	TGTGCCAGCAGCCAAGAACGACAGTCTGGGGCCAACGTCCTGACTTTC
TRBJ2-5	few	NA	TRBV5-1	CATPGVGGGQETQYF	TGCGCCACCCCAGGAGTAGGGGGGGGCCAAGAGACCCAGTACTTC
TRBJ2-7	NA	TRBD2	TRBV5-1	CASSLRTSDYEQYF	TGCGCCAGCAGCTTGCGGACTAGTGACTACGAGCAGTACTTC
TRBJ2-3	NA	NA	TRBV27	CASSPAGLPNTQYF	TGTGCCAGCAGTCCCGCGGGGCTCCCGAATACGCAGTATTTT
TRBJ2-1	NA	NA	TRBV7-2	CASNPHGSEQFF	TGTGCCAGCAACCCTCACGGGAGTGAGCAGTTCTTC
TRBJ1-1	NA	NA	TRBV7-9	CASSLYTGTEAFF	TGTGCCAGCAGCTTGTATACCGGGACAGAAGCTTTCTTT
TRBJ2-3	NA	NA	TRBV5-1	CASSFEPPRGTDTQYF	TGCGCCAGCAGCTTCGAACCTCCGAGGGGCACAGATACGCAGTATTTT
TRBJ2-4	NA	NA	TRBV19	CASSILLGLAKNIQYF	TGTGCCAGTAGTATTCTTTTAGGACTAGCCAAAAACATTCAGTACTTC
TRBJ2-3	NA	NA	TRBV5-4	CASSPSGDTQYF	TGTGCCAGCAGCCCTTCCGGTGATACGCAGTATTTT
TRBJ1-2	once	TRBD1	TRBV4-2	CASSVQGDNGYTF	TGTGCCAGCAGCGTACAGGGGGACAATGGCTACACCTTC
TRBJ2-2	NA	NA	TRBV7-2	CASSRLGGELFF	TGTGCCAGCAGCCGACTTGGCGGGGAGCTGTTTTTT
TRBJ1-2	NA	TRBD1	TRBV6-5	CASSYGPQGYGYTF	TGTGCCAGCAGTTACGGGCCACAGGGGTATGGCTACACCTTC
TRBJ1-6	once	NA	TRBV11-2	CASSFPGSPLHF	TGTGCCAGCAGCTTTCCGGGTTCACCCCTCCACTTT
TRBJ2-7	NA	NA	TRBV21-1	CASSDRLVGDRGNEQYF	TGTGCCAGCAGCGACCGGCTAGTAGGGGACAGGGGCAACGAGCAGTACTTC
TRBJ2-3	NA	NA	TRBV11-3	CASSHGALNTDTQYF	TGTGCCAGCAGCCATGGGGCGTTAAACACAGATACGCAGTATTTT
TRBJ1-5	NA	NA	TRBV2	CASSDYGGNQPQHF	TGTGCCAGCAGTGATTACGGGGGTAATCAGCCCCAGCATTTT
TRBJ1-6	once	NA	TRBV6-5	CASSPPAGNNSPLHF	TGTGCCAGCAGTCCACCTGCGGGAAATAATTCACCCCTCCACTTT
TRBJ2-6	few	TRBD1	TRBV28	CASSLRGLQSGANVLTF	TGTGCCAGCAGCCTCAGGGGGCTACAGTCTGGGGCCAACGTCCTGACTTTC
TRBJ1-2	NA	TRBD1	TRBV4-2	CASSQGVRGGKDYGYTF	TGTGCCAGCAGCCAAGGTGTTCGAGGGGGCAAGGACTATGGCTACACCTTC
TRBJ1-6	NA	NA	TRBV6-5	CASRRGGSYNSPLHF	TGTGCCAGCAGGCGAGGGGGCTCCTATAATTCACCCCTCCACTTT
TRBJ1-2	NA	NA	TRBV7-8	CASSLAGDYGYTF	TGTGCCAGCAGCTTAGCCGGGGACTATGGCTACACCTTC
TRBJ2-3	NA	TRBD2	TRBV18	CASSLTSGGTDTQYF	TGTGCCAGCTCACTGACTAGCGGGGGCACAGATACGCAGTATTTT
TRBJ1-2	NA	NA	TRBV7-9	CASSLEIGADYGYTF	TGTGCCAGCAGCTTGGAGATAGGGGCCGACTATGGCTACACCTTC
TRBJ2-6	NA	NA	TRBV19	CASSPTPRGSGANVLTF	TGTGCCAGTAGTCCTACCCCCAGGGGCTCTGGGGCCAACGTCCTGACTTTC
TRBJ1-1	NA	NA	TRBV2	CASSLAGAFF	TGTGCCAGCAGTTTGGCAGGAGCTTTCTTT
TRBJ2-7	once	TRBD1	TRBV7-6	CASSLGGQGKNEQYF	TGTGCCAGCAGCTTAGGGGGACAGGGCAAAAACGAGCAGTACTTC
TRBJ1-1	NA	NA	TRBV6-5	CATFGGGNTEAFF	TGTGCCACCTTTGGGGGCGGGAACACTGAAGCTTTCTTT
TRBJ1-6	NA	TRBD1	TRBV2	CASRGQSSYNSPLHF	TGTGCCAGCAGGGGACAGAGCTCCTATAATTCACCCCTCCACTTT
TRBJ1-4	NA	TRBD1	TRBV2	CASRGQNEKLFF	TGTGCCAGCAGGGGACAGAATGAAAAACTGTTTTTT
TRBJ2-1	NA	NA	TRBV7-6	CASSLDLYNEQFF	TGTGCCAGCAGCTTAGATCTGTACAATGAGCAGTTCTTC
TRBJ2-1	few	NA	TRBV10-3	CAISESDEQFF	TGTGCCATCAGTGAGTCCGATGAGCAGTTCTTC
TRBJ1-2	NA	TRBD1	TRBV7-9	CASSPDAIQGGYTF	TGTGCCAGCAGCCCAGACGCGATACAGGGGGGCTACACCTTC
TRBJ2-3	NA	TRBD1	TRBV2	CASSEGTGRTDTQYF	TGTGCCAGCAGTGAAGGGACAGGACGCACAGATACGCAGTATTTT
TRBJ2-3	NA	NA	TRBV9	CASSPSGTDTQYF	TGTGCCAGCAGCCCTAGCGGCACAGATACGCAGTATTTT
TRBJ2-3	NA	TRBD1	TRBV27	CASSFGDRGSDTQYF	TGTGCCAGCAGTTTTGGGGACAGGGGTTCAGATACGCAGTATTTT
TRBJ2-1	NA	TRBD1	TRBV14	CASSRNRDRGLRYNEQFF	TGTGCCAGCAGCCGTAACCGGGACAGGGGGTTGAGATACAATGAGCAGTTCTTC
TRBJ1-2	NA	NA	TRBV15	CATSREGLGDGYTF	TGTGCCACCAGCAGAGAGGGCCTCGGGGATGGCTACACCTTC
TRBJ1-1	NA	TRBD1	TRBV5-5	CASSRGTVEAFF	TGTGCCAGCAGCAGGGGGACAGTTGAAGCTTTCTTT
TRBJ1-6	once	NA	TRBV28	CASSLGGGGSSYNSPLHF	TGTGCCAGCAGTTTAGGTGGGGGCGGGAGCTCCTATAATTCACCCCTCCACTTT
TRBJ2-1	NA	NA	TRBV5-8	CASRVGGSGEQFF	TGTGCCAGCAGGGTTGGGGGCTCGGGTGAGCAGTTCTTC
TRBJ2-3	NA	TRBD2	TRBV30	CAWASGEVADTQYF	TGTGCCTGGGCTAGCGGGGAAGTCGCAGATACGCAGTATTTT
TRBJ1-1	once	TRBD1	TRBV29-1	CSTRQGPNTEAFF	TGCAGCACCAGACAGGGCCCGAACACTGAAGCTTTCTTT
TRBJ2-7	NA	TRBD2	TRBV25-1	CASSLGLAGDRTYEQYF	TGTGCCAGCAGTTTGGGACTAGCGGGGGATAGAACCTACGAGCAGTACTTC
TRBJ2-4	NA	NA	TRBV5-1	CASSTTTENIQYF	TGCGCCAGCAGCACTACGACAGAAAACATTCAGTACTTC
TRBJ2-1	NA	TRBD2	TRBV19	CASSIGAGDYEQFF	TGTGCCAGTAGTATCGGGGCGGGGGATTATGAGCAGTTCTTC
TRBJ1-1	once	NA	TRBV6-5	CASSYSFNTEAFF	TGTGCCAGCAGTTACTCTTTCAACACCGAAGCTTTCTTT
TRBJ2-1	NA	NA	TRBV15	CATRDSYNEQFF	TGTGCCACCCGGGATAGCTACAATGAGCAGTTCTTC
TRBJ2-5	few	NA	TRBV4-3	CASSQGASTGGAETQYF	TGCGCCAGCAGCCAAGGCGCCTCGACGGGGGGCGCAGAGACCCAGTACTTC
TRBJ2-1	once	TRBD2	TRBV29-1	CSVKAGGHNEQFF	TGCAGCGTCAAAGCGGGGGGGCACAATGAGCAGTTCTTC
TRBJ2-1	NA	TRBD2	TRBV6-1	CASGRDSGAYNEQFF	TGTGCCAGTGGAAGGGATAGCGGGGCATACAATGAGCAGTTCTTC
TRBJ2-2	NA	TRBD2	TRBV4-2	CASSQGVGRGGRTGELFF	TGTGCCAGCAGCCAAGGGGTCGGGCGGGGGGGCCGTACCGGGGAGCTGTTTTTT
TRBJ2-5	NA	NA	TRBV7-2	CASSFRGGEETQYF	TGTGCCAGCAGCTTCCGCGGAGGAGAAGAGACCCAGTACTTC
TRBJ1-1	once	NA	TRBV5-6	CASSFSLRDMNTEAFF	TGTGCCAGCAGCTTCTCACTGAGAGACATGAACACTGAAGCTTTCTTT
TRBJ2-3	NA	NA	TRBV5-6	CASSLGPSTDTQYF	TGTGCCAGCAGCTTGGGGCCGAGCACAGATACGCAGTATTTT
TRBJ1-6	few	NA	TRBV2	CASIIRTDERSPLHF	TGTGCCAGCATTATAAGGACAGACGAACGTTCACCCCTCCACTTT